Sequencing of this TCR beta chain was carried out in a study of blood T cell repertoires in COVID-19. Study as a whole: The United States, Italy and Spain were the sources of the acute and convalescent COVID-19 samples. T cells, B-cell-depleted T cells, or PBMCs provided the cDNA or gDNA that served as material.

Germline lookup yields CDR1 SGHTA and CDR2 FQGTGA. V shed 5 bases, J shed 7 bases, and the junction held 14 bases outside the gene matches. CDR3 length: 16 amino acids. Original analysis: Amplification of reference gene primers was used by the study to estimate nucleated cell counts. Libraries were prepared by immunoSEQ multiplex PCR; TCRdb keeps only in-frame clonotypes and omits some of them. The V and J calls and the clone size are those of that table, but D and trimming were determined from the DNA. The sample lists 150,000 to 200,000 clones, over 60% occurring once. In its sample, this clone was seen a few times.

The sequence came from a woman in her seventies with acute or convalescent COVID-19. This rearrangement joins TRBV7-3 to TRBJ2-3; TRBD2 agrees at 8 bases. Sequences were obtained from peripheral blood. Here the CDR3 DNA reads TGTGCCAGCAGCCCCCGAGGGACTAGGGCTGACCATACGCAGTATTTT. This encodes CASSPRGTRADHTQYF. Full variable domain (rest looked up from reference TRBV7-3 and TRBJ2-3): GAGVSQTPSNKVTEKGKYVELRCDPISGHTALYWYRQSLGQGPEFLIYFQGTGAADDSGLPNDRFFAVRPEGSVSTLKIQRTERGDSAVYLCASSPRGTRADHTQYFGPGTRLTVL.